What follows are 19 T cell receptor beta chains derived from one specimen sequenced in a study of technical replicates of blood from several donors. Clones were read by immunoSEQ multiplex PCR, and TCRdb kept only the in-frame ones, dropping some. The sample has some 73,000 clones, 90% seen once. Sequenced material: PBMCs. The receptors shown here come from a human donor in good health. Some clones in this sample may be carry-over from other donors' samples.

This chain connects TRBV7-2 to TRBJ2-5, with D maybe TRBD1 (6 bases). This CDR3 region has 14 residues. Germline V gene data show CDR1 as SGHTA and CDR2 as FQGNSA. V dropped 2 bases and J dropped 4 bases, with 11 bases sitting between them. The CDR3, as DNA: TGTGCCAGCAGCTTAAGGGGGTTAGGAGAGACCCAGTACTTC. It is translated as CASSLRGLGETQYF.

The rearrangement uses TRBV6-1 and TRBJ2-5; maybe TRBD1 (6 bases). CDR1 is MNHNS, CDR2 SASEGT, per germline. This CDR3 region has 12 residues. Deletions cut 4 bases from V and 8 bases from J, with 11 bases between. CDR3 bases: TGTGCCAGCAGTGTACAGGGAAGAACCCAGTACTTC. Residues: CASSVQGRTQYF.

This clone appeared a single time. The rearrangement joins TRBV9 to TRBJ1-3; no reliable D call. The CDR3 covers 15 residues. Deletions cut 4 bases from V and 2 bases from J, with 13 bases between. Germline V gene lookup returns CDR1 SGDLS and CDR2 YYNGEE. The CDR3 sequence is CASSLTVAPGNTIYF. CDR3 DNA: TGTGCCAGCAGCTTAACAGTGGCCCCTGGAAACACCATATATTTT.

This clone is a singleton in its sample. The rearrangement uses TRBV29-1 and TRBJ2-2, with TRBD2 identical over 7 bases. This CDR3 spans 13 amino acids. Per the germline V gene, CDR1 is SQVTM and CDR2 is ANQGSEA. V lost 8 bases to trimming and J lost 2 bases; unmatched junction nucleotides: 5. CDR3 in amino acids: CSTSGINTGELFF. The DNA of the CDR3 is TGCAGCACAAGCGGGATTAACACCGGGGAGCTGTTTTTT.

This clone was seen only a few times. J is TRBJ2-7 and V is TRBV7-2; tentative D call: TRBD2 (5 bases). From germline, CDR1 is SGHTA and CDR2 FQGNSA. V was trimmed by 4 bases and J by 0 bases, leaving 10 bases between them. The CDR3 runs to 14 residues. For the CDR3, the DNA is TGTGCCAGCAGCTGGGTCACTAGCTCCTACGAGCAGTACTTC. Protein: CASSWVTSSYEQYF. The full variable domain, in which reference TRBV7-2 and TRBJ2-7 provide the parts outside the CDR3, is GAGVSQSPSNKVTEKGKDVELRCDPISGHTALYWYRQSLGQGLEFLIYFQGNSAPDKSGLPSDRFSAERTGGSVSTLTIQRTQQEDSAVYLCASSWVTSSYEQYFGPGTRLTVT.

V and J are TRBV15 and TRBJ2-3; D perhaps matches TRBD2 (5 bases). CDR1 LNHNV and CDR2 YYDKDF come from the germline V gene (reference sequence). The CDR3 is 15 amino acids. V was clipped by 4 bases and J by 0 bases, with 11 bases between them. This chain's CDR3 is CATSKVEGSTDTQYF. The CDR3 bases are TGTGCCACCAGCAAGGTCGAGGGAAGCACAGATACGCAGTATTTT. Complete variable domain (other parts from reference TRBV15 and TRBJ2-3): DAMVIQNPRYQVTQFGKPVTLSCSQTLNHNVMYWYQQKSSQAPKLLFHYYDKDFNNEADTPDNFQSRRPNTSFCFLDIRSPGLGDTAMYLCATSKVEGSTDTQYFGPGTRLTVL.

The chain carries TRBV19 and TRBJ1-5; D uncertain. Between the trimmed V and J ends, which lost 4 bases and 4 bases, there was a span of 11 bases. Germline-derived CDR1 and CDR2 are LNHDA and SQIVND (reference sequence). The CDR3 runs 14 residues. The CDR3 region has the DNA TGTGCCAGTAGTACGAGCGGGAGGAATCAGCCCCAGCATTTT. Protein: CASSTSGRNQPQHF.

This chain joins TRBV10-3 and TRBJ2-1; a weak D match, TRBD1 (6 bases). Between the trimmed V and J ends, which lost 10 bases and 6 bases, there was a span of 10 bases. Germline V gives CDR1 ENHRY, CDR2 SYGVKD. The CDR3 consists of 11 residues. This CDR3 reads CATTTGNEQFF. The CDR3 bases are TGTGCCACTACGACAGGCAATGAGCAGTTCTTC.

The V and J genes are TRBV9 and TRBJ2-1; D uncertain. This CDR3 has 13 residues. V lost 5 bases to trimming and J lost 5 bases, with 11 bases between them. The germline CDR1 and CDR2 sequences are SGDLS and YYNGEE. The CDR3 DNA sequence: TGTGCCAGCAGTGCCGGGTCAAACAATGAGCAGTTCTTC. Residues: CASSAGSNNEQFF.

The CDR3 region is CASSFGLAVGRETQYF. For the CDR3, the DNA is TGTGCCAGCAGTTTCGGACTAGCGGTGGGTAGAGAGACCCAGTACTTC. The rearrangement joins TRBV27 to TRBJ2-5; the match to TRBD2 covers 10 bases. The CDR3 extends over 16 amino acids. Unmatched junction bases numbered 8, after V lost 3 bases and J lost 4 bases. Germline V lookup: CDR1 MNHEY, CDR2 SMNVEV (reference sequence).

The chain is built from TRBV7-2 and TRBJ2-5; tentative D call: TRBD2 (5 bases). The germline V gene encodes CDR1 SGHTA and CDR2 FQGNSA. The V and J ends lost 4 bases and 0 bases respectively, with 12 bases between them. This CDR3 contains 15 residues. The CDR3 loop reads CASSSRRVHQETQYF. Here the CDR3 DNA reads TGTGCCAGCAGCTCTAGGCGGGTTCACCAAGAGACCCAGTACTTC.

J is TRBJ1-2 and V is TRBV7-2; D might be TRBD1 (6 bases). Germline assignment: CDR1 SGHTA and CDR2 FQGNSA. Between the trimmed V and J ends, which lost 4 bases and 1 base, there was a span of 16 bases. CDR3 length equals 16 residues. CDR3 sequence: CASSSGRGRGNYGYTF. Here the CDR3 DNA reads TGTGCCAGCAGCTCGGGGCGGGGGCGAGGTAACTATGGCTACACCTTC.

CDR3 protein: CASSSGTAKNIQYF. The CDR3 region has the DNA TGTGCCAGCAGCTCTGGCACAGCCAAAAACATTCAGTACTTC. The V and J genes are TRBV5-4 and TRBJ2-4; D remains ambiguous. There are 14 residues in the CDR3. The ends were cut back, 3 bases at V and 0 bases at J, with 7 bases in the middle. Germline assignment: CDR1 SGHNT and CDR2 YYREEE (reference sequence).

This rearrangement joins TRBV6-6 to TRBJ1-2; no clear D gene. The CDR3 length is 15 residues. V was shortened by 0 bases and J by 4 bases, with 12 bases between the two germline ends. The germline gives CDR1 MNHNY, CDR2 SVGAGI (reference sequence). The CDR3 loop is CASSYSVRISYGYTF. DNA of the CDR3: TGTGCCAGCAGTTACTCGGTCAGGATTTCCTATGGCTACACCTTC.

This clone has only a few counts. For the CDR3, the DNA is TGTGCCAGCAGCTCGGGGGGCTACGAGCAGTACTTC. Translating gives CASSSGGYEQYF. The chain joins TRBV11-3 to TRBJ2-7; TRBD2 agrees at 7 bases. The junction had 0 bases not matched to a gene; V was cut back by 4 bases and J by 3 bases. Germline V CDR1 and CDR2: SGHNT, YENEEA. The CDR3 totals 12 residues.

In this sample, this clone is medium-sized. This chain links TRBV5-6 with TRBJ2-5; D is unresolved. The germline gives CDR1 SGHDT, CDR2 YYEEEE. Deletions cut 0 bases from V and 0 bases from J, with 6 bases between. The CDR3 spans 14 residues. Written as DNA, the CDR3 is TGTGCCAGCAGCTTGGTGGCAGACCAAGAGACCCAGTACTTC. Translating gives CASSLVADQETQYF.

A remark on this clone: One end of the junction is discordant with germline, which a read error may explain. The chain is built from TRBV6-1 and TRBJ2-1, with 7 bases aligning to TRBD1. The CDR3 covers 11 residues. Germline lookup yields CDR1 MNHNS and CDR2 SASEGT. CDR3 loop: CASSEEGAPIF. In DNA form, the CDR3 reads TGTGCCAGCAGTGAAGAGGGGGCACCCATCTTC.

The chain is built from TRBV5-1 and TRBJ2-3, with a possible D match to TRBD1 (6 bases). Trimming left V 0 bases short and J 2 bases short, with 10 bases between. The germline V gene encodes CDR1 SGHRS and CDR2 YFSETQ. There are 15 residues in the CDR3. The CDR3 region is CASSLAPGDTDTQYF. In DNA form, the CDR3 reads TGCGCCAGCAGCTTGGCCCCAGGGGACACAGATACGCAGTATTTT.

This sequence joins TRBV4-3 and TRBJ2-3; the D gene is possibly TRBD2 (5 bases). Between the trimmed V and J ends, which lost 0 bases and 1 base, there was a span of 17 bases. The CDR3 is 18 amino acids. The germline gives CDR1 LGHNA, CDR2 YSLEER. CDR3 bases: TGCGCCAGCAGCCAAGACTTGTTCGGTGGAGGCGGCACAGATACGCAGTATTTT. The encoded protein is CASSQDLFGGGGTDTQYF.